The 10 T cell receptor beta chains reported below all come from one sample, sequenced in a study of CD4 T cells in relation to SARS-CoV-2 and coronaviruses. Profiling relied on immunoSEQ multiplex PCR, and the TCRdb table lists in-frame clones only, not all of them. Among some 30,000 clones listed, more than 75% were seen once. Their target antigens are unknown. The sequenced material came from memory CD4+ T cells from PBMCs, cultured in vitro. The origin of the receptors is an adult with COVID-19.

The V call is TRBV6-2 or TRBV6-3, the J call TRBJ2-2; D remains ambiguous. Germline-derived CDR1 and CDR2 are MNHEY and SVGEGT. This CDR3 contains 13 residues. The V and J ends lost 2 bases and 5 bases respectively, with 6 bases between them. CDR3 amino acids: CASSYLRTGELFF. The DNA of the CDR3 is TGTGCCAGCAGTTACCTTCGTACCGGGGAGCTGTTTTTT.

The J gene is TRBJ2-3, the V gene TRBV2, with 14 bases lining up with TRBD2. The CDR3 totals 17 residues. In germline, CDR1 is SNHLY, CDR2 FYNNEI. Unmatched junction bases numbered 6, after V lost 6 bases and J lost 1 base. CDR3 DNA: TGTGCCAGCAGGGGGGGGACTAGCGGGAGCGGCACAGATACGCAGTATTTT. Its protein is CASRGGTSGSGTDTQYF.

V usage is TRBV27 and J usage is TRBJ2-5; D assignment may be TRBD1 or TRBD2 (5 bases each). Per germline, CDR1 MNHEY and CDR2 SMNVEV (reference sequence). CDR3 length: 15 residues. V lost 5 bases to trimming and J lost 5 bases, with 18 bases between them. CDR3 in DNA: TGTGCCAGCAGTCCTCCGGGAACGGGGACGGAGACCCAGTACTTC. Protein: CASSPPGTGTETQYF.

This clone has just one count. The chain has TRBV18 and TRBJ1-2; D ambiguous. V lost 5 bases to trimming and J lost 2 bases, with 3 bases between them. The CDR3 spans 11 residues. Germline assignment: CDR1 KGHSH and CDR2 LQKENI. The DNA of the CDR3 is TGTGCCAGCTCAGACAACTATGGCTACACCTTC. Translating gives CASSDNYGYTF.

This chain uses TRBV28 with TRBJ2-1; 7 nucleotides line up with TRBD2. The length of the CDR3 is 16 residues. The V gene end was trimmed by 1 base and the J gene end by 5 bases; junction bases not matched to a gene: 8. The germline CDR1 and CDR2 sequences are MDHEN and SYDVKM. This chain's CDR3 is CASSLFGASGHNEQFF. The CDR3 region has the DNA TGTGCCAGCAGTTTATTCGGGGCTAGCGGCCACAATGAGCAGTTCTTC. The whole variable domain, filled in from reference TRBV28 and TRBJ2-1, reads DVKVTQSSRYLVKRTGEKVFLECVQDMDHENMFWYRQDPGLGLRLIYFSYDVKMKEKGDIPEGYSVSREKKERFSLILESASTNQTSMYLCASSLFGASGHNEQFFGPGTRLTVL.

This rearrangement joins TRBV19 to TRBJ2-1; TRBD1 matches 8 bases. The CDR3 runs to 14 residues. The V and J ends lost 10 bases and 2 bases, in that order; junction bases with no gene match: 7. The germline CDR1 and CDR2 sequences are LNHDA and SQIVND (reference sequence). CDR3 sequence: CATQGDRTYNEQFF. The CDR3 bases are TGTGCCACCCAGGGGGACAGGACCTACAATGAGCAGTTCTTC.

There are a few counts of this clone. V gene TRBV7-3 combines with J gene TRBJ2-1; 8 bases line up with TRBD2. Looked up from germline, CDR1 is SGHTA and CDR2 is FQGTGA. CDR3 length equals 15 residues. V lost 3 bases to trimming and J lost 4 bases; unmatched junction nucleotides: 5. The CDR3 here is CASSFTREGYNEQFF. As DNA, the CDR3 is TGTGCCAGCAGCTTTACCCGGGAGGGATACAATGAGCAGTTCTTC.

This rearrangement joins TRBV5-1 to TRBJ2-7; 9 nucleotides agree with TRBD1. The CDR3 sequence is 17 residues long. Per germline, CDR1 SGHRS and CDR2 YFSETQ. Trimming at V came to 4 bases and at J to 2 bases, leaving 13 bases not matched to a gene. The CDR3 coding sequence is TGCGCCAGCAGCCCCGTCCTTACAGGGGGCGCGCCCTACGAGCAGTACTTC. Its protein is CASSPVLTGGAPYEQYF.

This clone was observed a handful of times. The chain links TRBV20-1 to TRBJ1-3, with unresolved D. The CDR3 covers 12 residues. V gave up 3 bases and J gave up 2 bases, with 5 bases separating them. CDR1 is DFQATT, CDR2 SNEGSKA, per germline (reference sequence). The CDR3 here is CSASRAGNTIYF. The CDR3 coding sequence is TGCAGTGCTAGTAGGGCTGGAAACACCATATATTTT.

The chain is built from TRBV19 and TRBJ2-7, with 8 bases that match TRBD2. There are 15 residues in the CDR3. V lost 6 bases, J lost 7 bases, and 14 bases stayed unmatched. Germline V gene data show CDR1 as LNHDA and CDR2 as SQIVND (reference sequence). The CDR3 DNA follows: TGTGCCAGTAGAACGTCGGCGCGGGAGGTGGGAGAGCAGTACTTC. This encodes CASRTSAREVGEQYF.